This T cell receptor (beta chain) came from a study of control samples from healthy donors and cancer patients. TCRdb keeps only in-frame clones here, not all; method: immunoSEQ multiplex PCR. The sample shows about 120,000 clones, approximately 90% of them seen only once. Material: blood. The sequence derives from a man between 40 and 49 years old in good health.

CDR3 region: CASSAGGWNTGELFF. The CDR3 nucleotides read TGTGCCAGCAGCGCAGGGGGGTGGAACACCGGGGAGCTGTTTTTT. This rearrangement joins TRBV9 to TRBJ2-2, with a tentative D call TRBD1 (7 bases). Trimming stripped 3 bases from V and 1 base from J, with 10 bases between. Germline CDR1 reads SGDLS; CDR2 reads YYNGEE. The CDR3 has 15 amino acids.